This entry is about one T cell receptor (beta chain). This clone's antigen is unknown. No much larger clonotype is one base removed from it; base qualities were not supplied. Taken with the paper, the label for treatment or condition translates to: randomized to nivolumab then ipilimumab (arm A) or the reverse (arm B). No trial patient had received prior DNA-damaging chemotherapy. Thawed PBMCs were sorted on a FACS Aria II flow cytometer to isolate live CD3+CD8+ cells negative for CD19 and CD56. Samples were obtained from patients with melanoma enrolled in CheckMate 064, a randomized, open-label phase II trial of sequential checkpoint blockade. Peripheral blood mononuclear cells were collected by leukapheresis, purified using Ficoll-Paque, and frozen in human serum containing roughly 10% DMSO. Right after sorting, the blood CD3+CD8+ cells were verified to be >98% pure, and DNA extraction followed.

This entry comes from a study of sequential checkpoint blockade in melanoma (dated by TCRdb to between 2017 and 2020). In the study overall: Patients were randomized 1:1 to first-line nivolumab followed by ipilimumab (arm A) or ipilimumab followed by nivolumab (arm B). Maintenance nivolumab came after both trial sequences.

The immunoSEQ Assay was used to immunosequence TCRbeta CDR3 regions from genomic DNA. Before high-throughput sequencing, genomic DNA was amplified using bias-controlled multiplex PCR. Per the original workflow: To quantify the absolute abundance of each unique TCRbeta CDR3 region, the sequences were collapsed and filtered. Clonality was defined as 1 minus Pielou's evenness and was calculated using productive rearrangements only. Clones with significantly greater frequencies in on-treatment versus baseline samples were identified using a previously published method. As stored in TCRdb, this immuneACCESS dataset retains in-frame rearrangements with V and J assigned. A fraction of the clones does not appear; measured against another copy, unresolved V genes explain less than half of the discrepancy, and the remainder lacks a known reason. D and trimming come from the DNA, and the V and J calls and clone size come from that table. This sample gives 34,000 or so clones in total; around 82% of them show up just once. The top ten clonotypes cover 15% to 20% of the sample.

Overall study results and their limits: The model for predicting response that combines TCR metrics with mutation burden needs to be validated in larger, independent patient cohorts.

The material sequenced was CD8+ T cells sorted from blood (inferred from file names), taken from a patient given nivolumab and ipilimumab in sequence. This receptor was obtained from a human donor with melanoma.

The CDR3 corresponds to CASGGVTGEKLFF. Read as DNA, the sequence is TGTGCCAGCGGCGGTGTGACGGGTGAAAAACTGTTTTTT. Recombination linked TRBV6-5 to TRBJ1-4; no confident D gene assignment can be made. The germline V gene sets CDR1 to MNHEY and CDR2 to SVGAGI. From the cysteine through the phenylalanine, the CDR3 covers 13 amino acids. CDR3 DNA only is kept here, 39 bases in frame from base 1. V is shortened by 8 bases, J by 7 bases, and the region joining them spans 14 bases.